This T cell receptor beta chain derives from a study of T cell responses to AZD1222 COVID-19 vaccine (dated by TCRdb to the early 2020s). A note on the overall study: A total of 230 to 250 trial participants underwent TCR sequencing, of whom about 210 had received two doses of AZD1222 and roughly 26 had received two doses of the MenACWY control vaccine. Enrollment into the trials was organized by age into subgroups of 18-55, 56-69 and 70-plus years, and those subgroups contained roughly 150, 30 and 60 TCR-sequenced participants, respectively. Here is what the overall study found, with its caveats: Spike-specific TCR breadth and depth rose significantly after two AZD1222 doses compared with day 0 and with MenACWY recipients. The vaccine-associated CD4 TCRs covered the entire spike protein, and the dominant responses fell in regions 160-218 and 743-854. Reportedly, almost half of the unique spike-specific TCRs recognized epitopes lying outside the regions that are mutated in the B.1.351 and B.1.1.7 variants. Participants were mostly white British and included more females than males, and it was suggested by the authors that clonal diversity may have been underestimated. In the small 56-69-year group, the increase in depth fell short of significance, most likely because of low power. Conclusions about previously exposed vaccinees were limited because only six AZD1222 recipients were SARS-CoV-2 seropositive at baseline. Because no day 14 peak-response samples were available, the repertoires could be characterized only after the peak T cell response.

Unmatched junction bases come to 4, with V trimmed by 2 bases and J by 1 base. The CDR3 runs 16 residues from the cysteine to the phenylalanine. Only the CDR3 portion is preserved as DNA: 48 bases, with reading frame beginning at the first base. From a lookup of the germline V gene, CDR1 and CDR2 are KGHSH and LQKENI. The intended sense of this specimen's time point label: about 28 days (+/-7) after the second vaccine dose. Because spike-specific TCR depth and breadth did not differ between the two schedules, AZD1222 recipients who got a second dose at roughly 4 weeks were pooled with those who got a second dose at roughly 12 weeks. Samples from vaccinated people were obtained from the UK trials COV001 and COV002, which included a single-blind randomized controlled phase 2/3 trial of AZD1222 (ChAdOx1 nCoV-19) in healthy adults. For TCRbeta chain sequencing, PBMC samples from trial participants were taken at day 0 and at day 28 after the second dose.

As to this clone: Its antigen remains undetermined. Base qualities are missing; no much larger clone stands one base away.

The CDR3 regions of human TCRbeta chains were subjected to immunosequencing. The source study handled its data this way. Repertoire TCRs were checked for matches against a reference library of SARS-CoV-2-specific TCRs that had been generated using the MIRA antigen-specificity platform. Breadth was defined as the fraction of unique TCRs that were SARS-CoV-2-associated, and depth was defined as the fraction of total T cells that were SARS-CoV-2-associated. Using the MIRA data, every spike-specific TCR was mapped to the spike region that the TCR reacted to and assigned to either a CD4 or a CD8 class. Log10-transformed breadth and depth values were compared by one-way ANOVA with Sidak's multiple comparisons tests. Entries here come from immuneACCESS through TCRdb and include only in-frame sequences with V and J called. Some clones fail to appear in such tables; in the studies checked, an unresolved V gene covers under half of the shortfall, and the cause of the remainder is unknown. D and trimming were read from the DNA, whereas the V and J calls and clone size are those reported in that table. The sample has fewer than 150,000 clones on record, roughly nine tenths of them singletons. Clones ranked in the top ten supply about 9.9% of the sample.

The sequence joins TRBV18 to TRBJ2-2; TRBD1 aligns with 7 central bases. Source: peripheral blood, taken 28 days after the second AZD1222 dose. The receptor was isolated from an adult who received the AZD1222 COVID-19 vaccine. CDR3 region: CASSPGQAWNTGELFF. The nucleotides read TGTGCCAGCTCACCAGGACAGGCTTGGAACACCGGGGAGCTGTTTTTT.